The 32 T cell receptor beta chains presented below share a single source sample, sequenced in a study of T cell repertoires in cytomegalovirus infection. One entry per CDR3 protein, called by TCRdb with MiXCR from the reads. The data show approximately 750,000 distinct CDR3 sequences, with about 40% seen just once and 2.8% held by the top ten. The sequencing sample was made of PBMCs. The receptors stem from a human donor in good health (CMV status not recorded). Some clones in this sample may be carry-over from other donors' samples.

The V and J genes are TRBV20-1 and TRBJ2-7; D is possibly TRBD2 (6 bases). Germline CDR1 DFQATT, CDR2 SNEGSKA (reference sequence). The CDR3 runs 14 residues. Trimming shortened V by 4 bases and J by 6 bases, and 19 bases separated the two germline ends. The CDR3 coding sequence is TGCAGTGCTACTCCCCAACTAGCACGGTCCGAGCAGTACTTC. Translation gives CSATPQLARSEQYF.

The chain couples TRBV5-6 to TRBJ1-4; possible D gene TRBD1, 5 bases. Germline CDR1 SGHDT, CDR2 YYEEEE. Trimming left V 0 bases short and J 7 bases short, with 10 bases between. This CDR3 is built from 14 residues. CDR3 loop: CASSLAGTGEKLFF. The CDR3 coding sequence is TGTGCCAGCAGCTTGGCGGGGACTGGTGAAAAACTGTTTTTT.

This rearrangement joins TRBV28 to TRBJ2-5; 9 bases fit TRBD2. Per the germline V gene, CDR1 is MDHEN and CDR2 is SYDVKM. Germline trimming cut 3 bases from V and 5 bases from J; bases unmatched to any gene: 7. The length of the CDR3 is 15 residues. The CDR3 DNA follows: TGTGCCAGCAGTTTCCTAGGGCGGGAGGGCGAGACCCAGTACTTC. Its translation: CASSFLGREGETQYF.

This clonotype was counted between two and nine times. The CDR3 region has the DNA TGTGCCAGCAGCCTTAGGTACGACGGTCTGAACACTGAAGCTTTCTTT. It specifies CASSLRYDGLNTEAFF. The chain joins TRBV11-2 to TRBJ1-1, with D hard to call. Germline V gene lookup returns CDR1 SGHAT and CDR2 FQNNGV. Deletions cut 5 bases from V and 0 bases from J, with 16 bases between. This CDR3 contains 16 residues. The complete variable domain, with remaining parts taken from reference TRBV11-2 and TRBJ1-1, reads EAGVAQSPRYKIIEKRQSVAFWCNPISGHATLYWYQQILGQGPKLLIQFQNNGVVDDSQLPKDRFSAERLKGVDSTLKIQPAKLEDSAVYLCASSLRYDGLNTEAFFGQGTRLTVV.

The V call is TRBV7-9, the J call TRBJ1-2; D is possibly TRBD1 (5 bases). V was pared by 4 bases and J by 4 bases, with 22 bases between. The germline V gene encodes CDR1 SEHNR and CDR2 FQNEAQ (reference sequence). CDR3 length: 17 residues. CDR3 sequence (DNA): TGTGCCAGCAGCTCGGCAGGGCCCCACCTAAAACCCTATGGCTACACCTTC. The encoded protein is CASSSAGPHLKPYGYTF. Using reference TRBV7-9 and TRBJ1-2 for the parts outside the CDR3, the full variable domain is DTGVSQNPRHKITKRGQNVTFRCDPISEHNRLYWYRQTLGQGPEFLTYFQNEAQLEKSRLLSDRFSAERPKGSFSTLEIQRTEQGDSAMYLCASSSAGPHLKPYGYTFGSGTRLTVV.

The V gene is TRBV6-6, the J gene TRBJ1-6; 8 bases align to TRBD1. CDR1 is MNHNY and CDR2 is SVGAGI in the germline V gene (reference sequence). The CDR3 has 16 residues. V was clipped by 7 bases and J by 3 bases; unmatched bases: 8. The CDR3 loop is CASIPRGTGYNSPLHF. The CDR3 DNA sequence: TGTGCCAGCATTCCGCGAGGGACAGGCTATAATTCACCCCTCCACTTT.

The V and J genes are TRBV5-1 and TRBJ2-5; the match to TRBD1 covers 9 bases. CDR1 and CDR2 from the germline V gene are SGHRS and YFSETQ. This CDR3 region has 12 residues. Germline trimming cut 4 bases from V and 9 bases from J; bases unmatched to any gene: 4. In nucleotides, the CDR3 is TGCGCCAGCAGCAACCGACAGGGGGCCCAGTACTTC. It yields the protein CASSNRQGAQYF.

A note on this clonotype: At one end, the junction sequence differs from germline, possibly due to a read error. The CDR3 nucleotides are TGCGCCAGCAGATTGGGACTTCCTCCCACAGATACGCAGTATTTT. Residues: CASRLGLPPTDTQYF. The chain combines TRBV5-1 with TRBJ2-3; possible D gene TRBD2, 6 bases. The CDR3 runs 15 residues. CDR1 and CDR2 from the germline V gene are SGHRS and YFSETQ.

This clonotype has just a few counts. This chain connects TRBV12-3 or TRBV12-4 to TRBJ1-2; TRBD1 is a possible D gene (5 bases). The CDR3 loop spans 11 amino acids. Between the trimmed V and J ends, which lost 2 bases and 10 bases, there was a span of 8 bases. The CDR3: CASSLSGLYTF. The CDR3 coding sequence is TGTGCCAGCAGTTTATCAGGGCTCTACACCTTC.

This clonotype is a singleton in its sample. V gene TRBV12-3 or TRBV12-4 combines with J gene TRBJ2-1, with 11 nucleotides matching TRBD2. Trimming removed 6 bases from V and 8 bases from J; junction bases left unmatched: 3. This CDR3 contains 13 residues. The CDR3 sequence: CASRGLAVDEQFF. The DNA for the CDR3 is TGTGCCAGCAGGGGACTAGCGGTAGATGAGCAGTTCTTC.

Details on this clonotype: A read error may be the cause here, since a much bigger clone is one base away. V usage is TRBV7-2 and J usage is TRBJ2-7; 9 positions agree with TRBD2. CDR1 is SGHTA and CDR2 is FQGNSA in the germline V gene. This CDR3 comprises 16 residues. CDR3 coding DNA: TGTGCCAGCAGCTTAAGGGGCGGGAGGGCCGACTACGAGCAGTGCTTC. Translation: CASSLRGGRADYEQCF.

Worth noting for this clonotype: The germline gene is not matched at one end of the junction; a read error may be the cause. The J gene is TRBJ1-5, the V gene TRBV29-1; no firm D call. This CDR3 region has 12 residues. The germline V gene encodes CDR1 SQVTM and CDR2 ANQGSEA. The CDR3 protein is CSVSESNQPQQF. CDR3 in DNA: TGCAGCGTGTCGGAAAGCAATCAGCCCCAGCAGTTT.

About this clonotype itself: A much larger clone sits a single nucleotide away, making a read error possible. The chain uses TRBV4-2 and TRBJ2-7, with TRBD1 as a possible D gene (6 bases). Germline loops: CDR1 LGHNA, CDR2 YNFKEQ. CDR3 length: 15 amino acids. As DNA, the CDR3 is TGTGCCAGCAGACAAGTACAGGGAGACTCCTACGAGCAGTACTTC. Protein: CASRQVQGDSYEQYF.

This clonotype was counted between two and nine times. The chain couples TRBV6-2 or TRBV6-3 to TRBJ1-1; unclear D gene. The CDR3 loop spans 11 amino acids. Germline V gives CDR1 MNHEY, CDR2 SVGEGT. V was pared by 8 bases and J by 10 bases, with 14 bases between. The CDR3 loop reads CASGPIRGAFF. In DNA form, the CDR3 reads TGTGCCAGCGGACCCATCCGGGGAGCTTTCTTT.

The rearrangement joins TRBV12-3 or TRBV12-4 to TRBJ1-2; possibly TRBD1 for D (5 bases). CDR3 length: 14 amino acids. Trimming left V 3 bases short and J 1 base short, with 9 bases between. The CDR3 DNA is TGTGCCAGCAGTTTGGGGGGGTATAACTATGGCTACACCTTC. Protein sequence: CASSLGGYNYGYTF.

This chain links TRBV6-4 with TRBJ1-4; D is unresolved. This CDR3 region has 13 residues. Per germline, CDR1 MRHNA and CDR2 SNTAGT. The ends were cut back, 0 bases at V and 9 bases at J, with 8 bases in the middle. CDR3 in DNA: TGTGCCAGCAGTGACTCCCCCGGGCAAAAACTGTTTTTT. It specifies CASSDSPGQKLFF.

The chain employs TRBV7-9 and TRBJ2-3, with D maybe TRBD2 (5 bases). Per germline, CDR1 SEHNR and CDR2 FQNEAQ (reference sequence). This CDR3 is 18 amino acids long. Trimming shortened V by 1 base and J by 1 base, and 18 bases separated the two germline ends. The DNA of the CDR3 is TGTGCCAGCAGCTTAGGTCCTTGGGGAGCGCGAGGCACAGATACGCAGTATTTT. This codes for CASSLGPWGARGTDTQYF.

This clonotype was detected a few times. This chain joins TRBV7-2 and TRBJ2-3, with 8 bases fitting TRBD2. This CDR3 comprises 15 residues. CDR1 and CDR2 (germline): SGHTA, FQGNSA. V shed 6 bases, J shed 0 bases, and the junction held 5 bases outside the gene matches. The CDR3 region has the DNA TGTGCCAGCAGACTAGCGGCTAAGAGCACAGATACGCAGTATTTT. It encodes CASRLAAKSTDTQYF.

This clonotype has just a few counts. CDR3 DNA: TGCAGCGCTTTTCGGGCCTTCGGACAGGGGAGGACTGAAGCTTTCTTT. Its protein is CSAFRAFGQGRTEAFF. The V gene is TRBV29-1, the J gene TRBJ1-1, with 9 bases that match TRBD1. Germline assignment: CDR1 SQVTM and CDR2 ANQGSEA. V lost 7 bases to trimming and J lost 5 bases; unmatched junction nucleotides: 17. The CDR3 runs to 16 residues.

This clonotype was picked up a small number of times. At one of its ends the junction is not consistent with the germline gene, which may arise from a read error. The chain has TRBV6-2 or TRBV6-3 and TRBJ2-4; 8 positions match TRBD2. There are 12 residues in the CDR3. Germline V gene sequence: CDR1 MNHEY, CDR2 SVGEGT. The CDR3 sequence: CALGGARNIQYF. The CDR3 DNA sequence: TGCGCCCTCGGGGGGGCGAGGAACATTCAGTACTTC.

The table lists this clonotype with a few counts. This chain connects TRBV4-1 to TRBJ1-4; the D gene is possibly TRBD1 (5 bases). CDR1 and CDR2 (germline): MGHRA, YSYEKL. V was trimmed by 1 base and J by 7 bases, leaving 10 bases between them. The CDR3 is 14 amino acids. CDR3 protein: CASSQGGLVEKLFF. CDR3 DNA: TGCGCCAGCAGCCAAGGGGGCCTGGTTGAAAAACTGTTTTTT.

The chain is built from TRBV6-1 and TRBJ2-7; 7 bases align to TRBD2. Per the germline V gene, CDR1 is MNHNS and CDR2 is SASEGT. The CDR3 is 14 residues long. V lost 4 bases and J lost 2; bases outside the gene matches: 5. The CDR3 coding sequence is TGTGCCAGCAGTGTTAGCGGGCCGCCCTACGAGCAGTACTTC. This sequence encodes CASSVSGPPYEQYF.

V and J are TRBV6-6 and TRBJ2-7, with D perhaps given as TRBD1 or TRBD2 (5 bases each). Trimming removed 6 bases from V and 7 bases from J, with 16 bases in between. The germline CDR1 and CDR2 sequences are MNHNY and SVGAGI (reference sequence). CDR3 length equals 13 residues. This CDR3 is CASSRAAGWEQYF. The CDR3 DNA is TGTGCCAGCAGCCGAGCGGCAGGGTGGGAGCAGTACTTC.

This clonotype was seen repeatedly, ten times or more. V and J are TRBV7-2 and TRBJ2-1; a possible D gene is TRBD2 (6 bases). There are 18 residues in the CDR3. Germline V gene sequence: CDR1 SGHTA, CDR2 FQGNSA. Deletions cut 2 bases from V and 0 bases from J, with 17 bases between. CDR3 loop: CASSLRSPSATSYNEQFF. The CDR3, as DNA: TGTGCCAGCAGCTTAAGGAGTCCTAGCGCGACCTCCTACAATGAGCAGTTCTTC.

The chain couples TRBV5-6 to TRBJ1-2; no clear D. The CDR3 has 15 residues. Trimming took off 2 bases at V and 4 bases at J, with 15 bases between the two ends. In germline, CDR1 is SGHDT, CDR2 YYEEEE. CDR3 coding DNA: TGTGCCAGCAGCTTCACTTCCCACGGTAGCTATGGCTACACCTTC. This codes for CASSFTSHGSYGYTF.

This sequence joins TRBV2 and TRBJ1-6; unclear D gene. CDR1 and CDR2 (germline): SNHLY, FYNNEI. The CDR3 length is 13 residues. The ends were cut back, 3 bases at V and 7 bases at J, with 7 bases in the middle. In nucleotides, the CDR3 is TGTGCCAGCAGTGAGGGCAGAAATTCACCCCTCCACTTT. Its translation is CASSEGRNSPLHF.

The sample holds many counts of this clonotype. This chain links TRBV7-2 with TRBJ2-4; the D is unclear. Germline values: CDR1 SGHTA, CDR2 FQGNSA. This CDR3 is built from 16 residues. The V gene lost 5 bases and the J gene lost 6 bases, with 20 bases spanning the gap. The CDR3 DNA follows: TGTGCCAGCAGCGATCTCACCGCGAGCCTCCTAAACATTCAGTACTTC. It encodes CASSDLTASLLNIQYF.

The chain carries TRBV7-8 and TRBJ1-2, with TRBD1 identical over 8 bases. The J segment lost 6 bases and the V segment lost 5 bases, leaving 5 bases of the junction unmatched. CDR3 length equals 13 residues. Germline V gives CDR1 SGHVS, CDR2 FQNEAQ. The CDR3 DNA reads TGTGCCAGCAGCCCCGGGACAGGTCATGGCTACACCTTC. Translating it yields CASSPGTGHGYTF.

The V and J genes are TRBV5-4 and TRBJ2-1; possible D gene TRBD2, 6 bases. CDR1 is SGHNT, CDR2 YYREEE, per germline (reference sequence). Trimming removed 4 bases at V and 5 bases at J, with 22 bases between. The CDR3 has 17 residues. DNA for the CDR3: TGTGCCAGCAGCGAAGTAGGGCGGGACCTTGGGGACAATGAGCAGTTCTTC. Protein: CASSEVGRDLGDNEQFF.

This clonotype was seen a few times. The chain uses TRBV28 and TRBJ2-3, with D maybe TRBD1 (6 bases). Germline CDR1 and CDR2: MDHEN and SYDVKM. The V and J ends lost 2 bases and 6 bases respectively, with 18 bases between them. The CDR3 loop spans 16 amino acids. Here the CDR3 DNA reads TGTGCCAGCAGTTTAGACGGACAGCCAAGGCTGGATACGCAGTATTTT. This gives the protein CASSLDGQPRLDTQYF.

This clonotype has more than one count but fewer than ten. The chain couples TRBV9 to TRBJ2-6; D might be TRBD1 (6 bases). The length of the CDR3 is 16 residues. Looked up from germline, CDR1 is SGDLS and CDR2 is YYNGEE. V was cut by 4 bases and J by 3 bases, with 14 bases left in between. Written as DNA, the CDR3 is TGTGCCAGCAGCTCCACAGGGTTCGGTGGGGCCAACGTCCTGACTTTC. The encoded protein is CASSSTGFGGANVLTF.

J is TRBJ1-6 and V is TRBV20-1; 9 nucleotides match TRBD1. The ends lost 7 bases at V and 7 bases at J; junction bases unmatched: 5. Germline V gives CDR1 DFQATT, CDR2 SNEGSKA (reference sequence). The CDR3 runs to 13 residues. CDR3 amino acids: CSVQGAVNSPLHF. The CDR3 coding sequence is TGCAGTGTACAGGGGGCAGTGAATTCACCCCTCCACTTT.